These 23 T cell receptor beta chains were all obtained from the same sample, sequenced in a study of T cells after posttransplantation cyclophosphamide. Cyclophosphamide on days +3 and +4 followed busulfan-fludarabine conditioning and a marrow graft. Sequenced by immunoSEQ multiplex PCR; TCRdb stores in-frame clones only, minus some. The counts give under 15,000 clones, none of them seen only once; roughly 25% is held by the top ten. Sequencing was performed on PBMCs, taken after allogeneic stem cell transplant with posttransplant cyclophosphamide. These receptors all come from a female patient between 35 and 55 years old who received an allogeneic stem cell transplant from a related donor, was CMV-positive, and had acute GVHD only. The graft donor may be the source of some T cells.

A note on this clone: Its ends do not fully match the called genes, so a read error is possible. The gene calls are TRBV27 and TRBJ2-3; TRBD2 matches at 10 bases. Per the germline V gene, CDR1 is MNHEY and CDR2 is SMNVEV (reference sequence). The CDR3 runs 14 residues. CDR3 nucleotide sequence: TGTGCCGGCAGAGACAGCGGGAGGGCCGTTACGCAGTATTTT. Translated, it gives CAGRDSGRAVTQYF.

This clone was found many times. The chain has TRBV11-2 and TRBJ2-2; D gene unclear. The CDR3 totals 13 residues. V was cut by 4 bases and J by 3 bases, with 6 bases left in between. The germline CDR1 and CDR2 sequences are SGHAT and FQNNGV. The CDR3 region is CASSWRDTGELFF. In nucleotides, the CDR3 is TGTGCCAGCAGCTGGAGAGACACCGGGGAGCTGTTTTTT.

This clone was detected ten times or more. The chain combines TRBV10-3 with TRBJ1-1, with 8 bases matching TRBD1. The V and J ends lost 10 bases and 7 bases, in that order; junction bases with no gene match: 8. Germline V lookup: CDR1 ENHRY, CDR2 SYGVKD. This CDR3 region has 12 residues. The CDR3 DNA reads TGTGCCACCGGACAGGGCGTGGGTGAAGCTTTCTTT. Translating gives CATGQGVGEAFF.

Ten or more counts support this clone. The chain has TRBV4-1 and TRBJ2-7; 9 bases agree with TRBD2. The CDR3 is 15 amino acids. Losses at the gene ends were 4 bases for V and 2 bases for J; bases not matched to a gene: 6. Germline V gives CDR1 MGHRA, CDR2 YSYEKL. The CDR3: CASSPLAGGTYEQYV. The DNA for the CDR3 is TGCGCCAGCAGCCCCCTGGCGGGAGGGACCTACGAGCAGTACGTC.

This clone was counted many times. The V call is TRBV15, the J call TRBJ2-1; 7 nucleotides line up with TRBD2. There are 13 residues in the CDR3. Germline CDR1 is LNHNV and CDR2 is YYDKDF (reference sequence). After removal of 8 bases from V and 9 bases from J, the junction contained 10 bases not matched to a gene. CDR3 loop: CATASGTGIEQFF. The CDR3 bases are TGTGCCACCGCGAGCGGGACTGGTATTGAGCAGTTCTTC.

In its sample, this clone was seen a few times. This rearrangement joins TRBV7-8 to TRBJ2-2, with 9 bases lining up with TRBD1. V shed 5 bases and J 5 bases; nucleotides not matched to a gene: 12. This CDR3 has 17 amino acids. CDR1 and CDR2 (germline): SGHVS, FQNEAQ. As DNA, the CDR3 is TGTGCCAGCAGCGCGACTCCCGGACAGGGGAGGACCGGGGAGCTGTTTTTT. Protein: CASSATPGQGRTGELFF. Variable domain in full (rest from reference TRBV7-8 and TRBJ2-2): GAGVSQSPRYKVAKRGQDVALRCDPISGHVSLFWYQQALGQGPEFLTYFQNEAQLDKSGLPSDRFFAERPEGSVSTLKIQRTQQEDSAVYLCASSATPGQGRTGELFFGEGSRLTVL.

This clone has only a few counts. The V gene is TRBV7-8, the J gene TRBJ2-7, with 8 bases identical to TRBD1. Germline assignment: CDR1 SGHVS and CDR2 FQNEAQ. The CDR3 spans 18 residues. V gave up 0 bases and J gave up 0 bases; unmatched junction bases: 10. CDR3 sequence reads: CASSLALGQGWASYEQYF. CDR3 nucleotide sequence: TGTGCCAGCAGCTTAGCTTTAGGACAGGGTTGGGCCTCCTACGAGCAGTACTTC.

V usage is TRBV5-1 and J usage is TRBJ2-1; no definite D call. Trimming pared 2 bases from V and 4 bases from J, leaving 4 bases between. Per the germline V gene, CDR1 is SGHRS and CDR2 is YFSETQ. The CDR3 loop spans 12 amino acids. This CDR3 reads CASSLQYNEQFF. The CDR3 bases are TGCGCCAGCAGCTTACAGTACAATGAGCAGTTCTTC.

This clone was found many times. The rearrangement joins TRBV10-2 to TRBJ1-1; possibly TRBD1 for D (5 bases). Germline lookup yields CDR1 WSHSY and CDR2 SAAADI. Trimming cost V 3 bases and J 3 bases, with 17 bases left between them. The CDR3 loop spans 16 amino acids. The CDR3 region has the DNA TGCGCCAGCAGTGACCATAGGGGTTGGGGTGACACTGAAGCTTTCTTT. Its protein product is CASSDHRGWGDTEAFF.

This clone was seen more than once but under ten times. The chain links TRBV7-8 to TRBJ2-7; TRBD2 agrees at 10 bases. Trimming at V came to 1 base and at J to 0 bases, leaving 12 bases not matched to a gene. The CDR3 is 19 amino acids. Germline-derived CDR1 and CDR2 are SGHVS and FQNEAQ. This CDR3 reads CASSLGGGLAGVFSYEQYF. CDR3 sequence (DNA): TGTGCCAGCAGCTTAGGGGGGGGGCTAGCGGGGGTTTTCTCCTACGAGCAGTACTTC.

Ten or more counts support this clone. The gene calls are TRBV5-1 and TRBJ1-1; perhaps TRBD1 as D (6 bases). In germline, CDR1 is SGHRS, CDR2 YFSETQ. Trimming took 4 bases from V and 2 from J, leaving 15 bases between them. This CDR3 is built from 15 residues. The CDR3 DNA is TGCGCCAGCAGCCTCATACAGGGCGGAAACACTGAAGCTTTCTTT. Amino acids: CASSLIQGGNTEAFF.

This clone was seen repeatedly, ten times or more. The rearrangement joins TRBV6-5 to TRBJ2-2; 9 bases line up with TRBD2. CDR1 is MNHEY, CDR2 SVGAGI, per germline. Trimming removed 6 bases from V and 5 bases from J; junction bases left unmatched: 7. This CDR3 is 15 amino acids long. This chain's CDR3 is CASSRGGAGTGELFF. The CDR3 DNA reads TGTGCCAGCAGCCGCGGGGGGGCCGGGACCGGGGAGCTGTTTTTT.

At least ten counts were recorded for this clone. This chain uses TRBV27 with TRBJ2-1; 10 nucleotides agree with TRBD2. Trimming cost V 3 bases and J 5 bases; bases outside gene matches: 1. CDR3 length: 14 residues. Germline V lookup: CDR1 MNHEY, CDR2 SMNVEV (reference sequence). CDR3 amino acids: CASSLSGRDNEQFF. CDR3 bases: TGTGCCAGCAGTTTGAGCGGGAGGGACAATGAGCAGTTCTTC.

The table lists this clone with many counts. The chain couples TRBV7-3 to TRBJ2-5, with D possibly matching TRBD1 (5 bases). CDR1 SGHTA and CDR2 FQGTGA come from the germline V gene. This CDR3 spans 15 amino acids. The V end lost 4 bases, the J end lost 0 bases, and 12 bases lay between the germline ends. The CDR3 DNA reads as TGTGCCAGCAGCTCCGCCTCCAGGGACCAAGAGACCCAGTACTTC. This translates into CASSSASRDQETQYF.

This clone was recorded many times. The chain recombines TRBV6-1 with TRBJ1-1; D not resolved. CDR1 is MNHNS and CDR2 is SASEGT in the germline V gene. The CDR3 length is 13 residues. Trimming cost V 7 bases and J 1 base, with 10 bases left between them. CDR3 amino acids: CASKLAPNTEAFF. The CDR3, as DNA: TGTGCCAGCAAGTTGGCCCCGAACACTGAAGCTTTCTTT.

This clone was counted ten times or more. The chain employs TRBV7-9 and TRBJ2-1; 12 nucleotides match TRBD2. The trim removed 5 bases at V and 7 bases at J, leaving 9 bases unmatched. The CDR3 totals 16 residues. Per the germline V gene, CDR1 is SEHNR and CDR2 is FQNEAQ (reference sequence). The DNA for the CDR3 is TGTGCCAGCAGCGCGCCGACTAGCGGGAGTCTGAATGAGCAGTTCTTC. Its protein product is CASSAPTSGSLNEQFF.

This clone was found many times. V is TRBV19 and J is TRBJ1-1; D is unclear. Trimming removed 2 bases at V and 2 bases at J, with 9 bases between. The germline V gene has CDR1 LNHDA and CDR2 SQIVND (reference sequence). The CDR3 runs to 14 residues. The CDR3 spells CASSIRGENTEAFF. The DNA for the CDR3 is TGTGCCAGTAGTATACGCGGGGAAAACACTGAAGCTTTCTTT.

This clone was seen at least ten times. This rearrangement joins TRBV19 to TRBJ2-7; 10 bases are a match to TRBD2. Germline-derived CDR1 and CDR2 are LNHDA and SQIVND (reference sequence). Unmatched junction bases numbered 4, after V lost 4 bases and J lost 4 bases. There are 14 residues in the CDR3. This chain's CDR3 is CASSTSSGGYEQYF. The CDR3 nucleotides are TGTGCCAGTAGTACGTCTAGCGGGGGATACGAGCAGTACTTC.

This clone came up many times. CDR3 sequence: CASSLSGAEFYTEAFF. The CDR3 nucleotides are TGTGCCAGCAGTTTAAGTGGGGCTGAGTTTTACACTGAAGCTTTCTTT. The chain recombines TRBV27 with TRBJ1-1; D is possibly TRBD1 (5 bases). This CDR3 has 16 residues. Trimming removed 2 bases from V and 3 bases from J, with 16 bases in between. Germline V gives CDR1 MNHEY, CDR2 SMNVEV (reference sequence).

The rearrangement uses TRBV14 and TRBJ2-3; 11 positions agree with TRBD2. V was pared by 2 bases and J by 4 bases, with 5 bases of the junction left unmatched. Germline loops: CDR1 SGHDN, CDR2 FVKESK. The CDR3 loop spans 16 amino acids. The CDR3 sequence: CASSQRLAGWADTQYF. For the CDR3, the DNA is TGTGCCAGCAGCCAACGACTAGCGGGGTGGGCAGATACGCAGTATTTT.

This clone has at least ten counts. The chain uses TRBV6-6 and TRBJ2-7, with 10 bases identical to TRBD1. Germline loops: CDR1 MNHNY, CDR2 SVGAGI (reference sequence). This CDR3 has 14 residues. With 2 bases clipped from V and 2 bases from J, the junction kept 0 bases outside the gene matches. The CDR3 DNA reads TGTGCCAGCAGTTACGGGACAGGGGCCTACGAGCAGTACTTC. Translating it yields CASSYGTGAYEQYF.

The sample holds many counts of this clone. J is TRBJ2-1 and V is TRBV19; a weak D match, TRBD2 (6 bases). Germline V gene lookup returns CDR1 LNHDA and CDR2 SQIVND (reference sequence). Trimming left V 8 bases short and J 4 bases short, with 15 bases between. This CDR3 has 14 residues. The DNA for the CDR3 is TGTGCCAGTTCCCTCAGCGGGCTGTACAATGAGCAGTTCTTC. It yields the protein CASSLSGLYNEQFF.

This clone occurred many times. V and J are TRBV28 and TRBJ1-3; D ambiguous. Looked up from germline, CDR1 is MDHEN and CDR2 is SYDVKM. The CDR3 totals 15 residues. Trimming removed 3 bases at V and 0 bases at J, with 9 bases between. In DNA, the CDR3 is TGTGCCAGCAGTTTTATACTTAGCTCTGGAAACACCATATATTTT. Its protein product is CASSFILSSGNTIYF.